This TCR beta chain was retrieved from a study of OX40 agonist ivuxolimab in advanced cancers. Across the whole study: Roughly two fifths of patients had received prior checkpoint inhibitor therapy.

Assay used: immunoSEQ multiplex PCR; TCRdb lists only in-frame clones, some missing. Of around 67,000 clones in the sample, more than 70% were seen once. The study's findings and limits: At doses 0.1 to 3.0 mg/kg, CD4+ and CD8+ clones expanded. The specificity for antigen of the expanded peripheral T cells was not determined.

Of note for this clone: Its specificity is unknown.

Per germline, CDR1 ENHRY and CDR2 SYGVKD. This CDR3 comprises 16 residues. The trim removed 0 bases at V and 5 bases at J, leaving 6 bases unmatched. The specimen was CD4+ or CD8+ T cells sorted from blood, collected in a trial of the OX40 agonist ivuxolimab. The chain has TRBV10-3 and TRBJ2-1, with 8 bases lining up with TRBD2. This clonotype was sampled from an adult with an advanced solid tumor such as melanoma, head and neck, liver or kidney cancer. The CDR3 coding sequence is TGTGCCATCAGTGAGTCGGGTGATAGCGGGGACAATGAGCAGTTCTTC. It translates to CAISESGDSGDNEQFF.